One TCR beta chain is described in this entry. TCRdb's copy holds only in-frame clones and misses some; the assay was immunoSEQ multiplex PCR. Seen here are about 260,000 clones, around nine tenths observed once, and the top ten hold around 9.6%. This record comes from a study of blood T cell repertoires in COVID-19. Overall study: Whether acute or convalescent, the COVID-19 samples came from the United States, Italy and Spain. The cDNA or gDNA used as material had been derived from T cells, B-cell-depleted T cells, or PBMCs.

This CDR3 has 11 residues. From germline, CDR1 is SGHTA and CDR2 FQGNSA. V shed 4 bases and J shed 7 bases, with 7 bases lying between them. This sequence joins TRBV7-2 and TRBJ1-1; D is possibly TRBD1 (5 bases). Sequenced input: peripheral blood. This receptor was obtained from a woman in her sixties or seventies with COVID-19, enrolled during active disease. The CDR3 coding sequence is TGTGCCAGCAGCTCACAGGTTGAAGCTTTCTTT. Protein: CASSSQVEAFF.